These 13 T cell receptor beta chains share one sample of origin, sequenced in a study of T cell responses to AZD1222 COVID-19 vaccine. Here immunoSEQ multiplex PCR was the method, and the copy in TCRdb shows in-frame clones only, minus some. The profile covers about 160,000 clones, with more than 85% appearing a single time and around 0.9% taken by the ten largest. The sample in question was peripheral blood, obtained on day 0 of AZD1222 vaccination. The receptor set was obtained from an adult in good health.

V is TRBV5-1 and J is TRBJ1-3; D might be TRBD1 (6 bases). This CDR3 region has 14 residues. Deletions cut 4 bases from V and 4 bases from J, with 12 bases between. Germline-derived CDR1 and CDR2 are SGHRS and YFSETQ. This CDR3 is CASSPSGGGNTIYF. CDR3 coding DNA: TGCGCCAGCAGCCCTAGCGGGGGCGGAAACACCATATATTTT.

The V gene is TRBV5-4, the J gene TRBJ2-5; 14 nucleotides agree with TRBD2. V was clipped by 4 bases and J by 4 bases; unmatched bases: 3. Germline values: CDR1 SGHNT, CDR2 YYREEE (reference sequence). This CDR3 has 15 amino acids. The CDR3 sequence is CASSPGTSGGETQYF. As DNA, the CDR3 is TGTGCCAGCAGCCCCGGGACTAGCGGGGGAGAGACCCAGTACTTC.

This clone was counted between two and nine times. The genes are TRBV6-2 or TRBV6-3 and TRBJ1-4; the D gene is possibly TRBD1 (6 bases). The germline V gene encodes CDR1 MNHEY and CDR2 SVGEGT. This CDR3 has 15 residues. V was shortened by 0 bases and J by 7 bases, with 12 bases between the two germline ends. Here the CDR3 reads CASSYSGGLGEKLFF. In DNA, the CDR3 is TGTGCCAGCAGTTACTCTGGGGGGCTAGGTGAAAAACTGTTTTTT.

V gene TRBV2 combines with J gene TRBJ2-1, with D perhaps TRBD1 (6 bases). The V and J ends lost 4 bases and 9 bases respectively, with 13 bases between them. This CDR3 contains 13 residues. CDR1 is SNHLY and CDR2 is FYNNEI in the germline V gene. The DNA of the CDR3 is TGTGCCAGCAGTGGAGACAGGAATATTGAGCAGTTCTTC. This codes for CASSGDRNIEQFF.

V and J are TRBV19 and TRBJ2-2; D is perhaps TRBD1 (5 bases). Germline CDR1 LNHDA, CDR2 SQIVND (reference sequence). The CDR3 extends over 13 amino acids. V was trimmed by 4 bases and J by 5 bases, leaving 8 bases between them. The CDR3 spells CASSTRETGELFF. CDR3 bases: TGTGCCAGTAGTACCAGGGAAACCGGGGAGCTGTTTTTT. The whole variable domain, filled in from reference TRBV19 and TRBJ2-2, reads DGGITQSPKYLFRKEGQNVTLSCEQNLNHDAMYWYRQDPGQGLRLIYYSQIVNDFQKGDIAEGYSVSREKKESFPLTVTSAQKNPTAFYLCASSTRETGELFFGEGSRLTVL.

CDR3 amino acids: CASSTPGLDTQYF. The CDR3 coding sequence is TGTGCCAGCTCGACCCCGGGCTTAGATACGCAGTATTTT. The rearrangement joins TRBV28 to TRBJ2-3; D remains unclear. The V gene's germline CDR1 is MDHEN and CDR2 SYDVKM. Trimming left V 8 bases short and J 5 bases short, with 14 bases between. The CDR3 runs 13 residues.

J is TRBJ1-5 and V is TRBV5-1, with D maybe TRBD1 (5 bases). The CDR3 consists of 16 residues. Trimming cost V 4 bases and J 0 bases, with 14 bases left between them. Germline values: CDR1 SGHRS, CDR2 YFSETQ. CDR3 in DNA: TGCGCCAGCAGCCGGGACGGAACATATAGCAATCAGCCCCAGCATTTT. This translates into CASSRDGTYSNQPQHF.

CDR3 residues: CASRPQRLGEAFF. The CDR3 DNA sequence: TGTGCCAGCAGGCCTCAAAGGCTTGGTGAAGCTTTCTTT. The V gene is TRBV6-5, the J gene TRBJ1-1, with no clear D. The CDR3 runs to 13 residues. Trimming left V 6 bases short and J 7 bases short, with 15 bases between. CDR1 is MNHEY and CDR2 is SVGAGI in the germline V gene.

The CDR3 region is CAWSVGGSNYGYTF. Here the CDR3 DNA reads TGTGCCTGGAGTGTGGGGGGTTCTAACTATGGCTACACCTTC. The chain employs TRBV30 and TRBJ1-2; perhaps TRBD1 as D (5 bases). From germline, CDR1 is GTSNPN and CDR2 SVGIG (reference sequence). V lost 0 bases and J 0 bases, leaving 8 bases between the germline ends. The CDR3 is made up of 14 amino acids. Full variable domain (remainder filled in from reference TRBV30 and TRBJ1-2): SQTIHQWPATLVQPVGSPLSLECTVEGTSNPNLYWYRQAAGRGLQLLFYSVGIGQISSEVPQNLSASRPQDRQFILSSKKLLLSDSGFYLCAWSVGGSNYGYTFGSGTRLTVV.

This chain joins TRBV4-3 and TRBJ1-4, with TRBD1 identical over 9 bases. Unmatched junction bases numbered 12, after V lost 3 bases and J lost 7 bases. Germline V gene sequence: CDR1 LGHNA, CDR2 YSLEER. The CDR3 is 17 residues long. The CDR3 sequence: CASSQGGPGQGSEKLFF. CDR3 nucleotides: TGCGCCAGCAGCCAGGGAGGTCCGGGACAGGGTAGTGAAAAACTGTTTTTT.

This chain links TRBV6-1 with TRBJ2-7; TRBD2 might be the D (6 bases). The germline gives CDR1 MNHNS, CDR2 SASEGT. V lost 3 bases to trimming and J lost 2 bases, with 8 bases between them. This CDR3 spans 13 amino acids. In DNA, the CDR3 is TGTGCCAGCAGTGAGTGGGGGGCCTACGAGCAGTACTTC. This encodes CASSEWGAYEQYF.

The chain is built from TRBV4-1 and TRBJ1-5; D uncertain. Germline lookup yields CDR1 MGHRA and CDR2 YSYEKL. The V end was cut by 2 bases, the J end by 3 bases, with 11 bases between. CDR3 size: 15 residues. CDR3 in amino acids: CASSQLLQYNQPQHF. The CDR3 DNA reads as TGCGCCAGCAGCCAACTCTTGCAGTACAATCAGCCCCAGCATTTT.

This chain connects TRBV11-3 to TRBJ1-1; 7 bases line up with TRBD1. The CDR3 consists of 15 residues. V was pared by 5 bases and J by 0 bases, with 6 bases of the junction left unmatched. The V gene's germline CDR1 is SGHNT and CDR2 YENEEA. Here the CDR3 reads CASSKTQGMNTEAFF. The CDR3 DNA reads as TGTGCCAGCAGCAAAACACAGGGGATGAACACTGAAGCTTTCTTT.